The 13 T cell receptor beta chains in this list originate from one sample, sequenced in a study of blood T cell repertoires in COVID-19. Profiled with immunoSEQ multiplex PCR; TCRdb holds only in-frame clones, not every one. The sample has 250,000 to 300,000 clones, roughly 90% seen once. Specimen: peripheral blood. The source is a woman aged 25 to 45 with COVID-19, enrolled during active disease.

This chain links TRBV7-8 with TRBJ1-6; the D gene is possibly TRBD1 (5 bases). Between the trimmed V and J ends, which lost 6 bases and 7 bases, there was a span of 13 bases. This CDR3 has 14 residues. CDR1 SGHVS and CDR2 FQNEAQ come from the germline V gene. In nucleotides, the CDR3 is TGTGCCAGCAGGTTGAGGGGAGGGAATTCACCCCTCCACTTT. Its translation: CASRLRGGNSPLHF.

This chain connects TRBV6-5 to TRBJ2-1, with 7 bases fitting TRBD1. The CDR3 extends over 14 amino acids. V lost 7 bases to trimming and J lost 5 bases; unmatched junction nucleotides: 8. CDR1 and CDR2 (germline): MNHEY, SVGAGI. DNA for the CDR3: TGTGCCAGCAATATCAAAGACAGGGACAATGAGCAGTTCTTC. Its protein product is CASNIKDRDNEQFF.

The genes are TRBV5-1 and TRBJ2-1, with D possibly being TRBD1 (6 bases). The germline gives CDR1 SGHRS, CDR2 YFSETQ. Between the trimmed V and J ends, which lost 4 bases and 10 bases, there was a span of 12 bases. The CDR3 is 12 amino acids. Here the CDR3 reads CASSPQGYEQFF. The CDR3 nucleotides are TGCGCCAGCAGCCCGCAGGGGTACGAGCAGTTCTTC. The variable domain in full, with the rest retrieved from reference TRBV5-1 and TRBJ2-1, is KAGVTQTPRYLIKTRGQQVTLSCSPISGHRSVSWYQQTPGQGLQFLFEYFSETQRNKGNFPGRFSGRQFSNSRSEMNVSTLELGDSALYLCASSPQGYEQFFGPGTRLTVL.

This chain joins TRBV5-6 and TRBJ1-2; TRBD1 agrees at 9 bases. Germline assignment: CDR1 SGHDT and CDR2 YYEEEE. The CDR3 is made up of 15 amino acids. Trimming at V came to 0 bases and at J to 5 bases, leaving 5 bases not matched to a gene. CDR3 DNA sequence: TGTGCCAGCAGCTTGGACAGGGGGCTCCTATATGGCTACACCTTC. Translation: CASSLDRGLLYGYTF.

This chain connects TRBV15 to TRBJ1-2; 8 nucleotides match TRBD1. The CDR3 length is 16 residues. J gave up 4 bases and V 0 bases, and 7 bases lay outside the gene matches. Germline-derived CDR1 and CDR2 are LNHNV and YYDKDF (reference sequence). The CDR3: CATSRDDGTGGYGYTF. The DNA for the CDR3 is TGTGCCACCAGCAGAGATGACGGGACAGGAGGCTATGGCTACACCTTC.

The rearrangement uses TRBV13 and TRBJ2-2; perhaps TRBD1 as D (7 bases). The germline V gene has CDR1 PRHDT and CDR2 FYEKMQ (reference sequence). Trimming left V 5 bases short and J 2 bases short, with 12 bases between. CDR3 length: 15 residues. CDR3: CASSPGDSNTGELFF. CDR3 in DNA: TGTGCCAGCAGCCCGGGGGACAGTAACACCGGGGAGCTGTTTTTT.

The chain uses TRBV10-2 and TRBJ1-3; D ambiguous. Looked up from germline, CDR1 is WSHSY and CDR2 is SAAADI. This CDR3 has 14 amino acids. Trimming cost V 2 bases and J 0 bases, with 5 bases left between them. This chain's CDR3 is CASSELNSGNTIYF. As DNA, the CDR3 is TGCGCCAGCAGTGAGCTTAACTCTGGAAACACCATATATTTT.

This clone turned up a few times. The chain is built from TRBV28 and TRBJ2-1; TRBD2 matches 8 bases. The J segment lost 6 bases and the V segment lost 3 bases, leaving 16 bases of the junction unmatched. Germline V CDR1 and CDR2: MDHEN, SYDVKM. This CDR3 contains 18 residues. For the CDR3, the DNA is TGTGCCAGCAGTTTCTTTGGGGGGGATAATAGCGGGGTCAATGAGCAGTTCTTC. Translated, it gives CASSFFGGDNSGVNEQFF.

The CDR3 is CASSTNLQGLNGYTF. In DNA form, the CDR3 reads TGTGCCAGTAGTACAAACCTACAGGGGCTAAATGGCTACACCTTC. The chain is built from TRBV19 and TRBJ1-2; 7 positions match TRBD1. The J segment lost 6 bases and the V segment lost 4 bases, leaving 11 bases of the junction unmatched. Germline CDR1 is LNHDA and CDR2 is SQIVND (reference sequence). This CDR3 has 15 amino acids.

This clone was picked up a small number of times. J is TRBJ2-2 and V is TRBV10-1; tentative D call: TRBD1 (6 bases). V shed 6 bases and J shed 0 bases, with 11 bases lying between them. The CDR3 spans 15 residues. Germline CDR1 and CDR2: WNHNN and SYGVQD (reference sequence). The CDR3 is CASSRRGANTGELFF. For the CDR3, the DNA is TGCGCCAGCAGCCGCAGGGGCGCGAACACCGGGGAGCTGTTTTTT.

The rearrangement uses TRBV19 and TRBJ1-4, with D hard to call. Per the germline V gene, CDR1 is LNHDA and CDR2 is SQIVND (reference sequence). This CDR3 contains 14 residues. The germline V and J ends were trimmed by 7 bases and 0 bases, with 9 bases remaining between them. The CDR3 region is CASIDTATNEKLFF. CDR3 nucleotides: TGTGCCAGTATCGACACTGCAACTAATGAAAAACTGTTTTTT.

The chain carries TRBV6-5 and TRBJ1-2; no definite D call. This CDR3 comprises 14 residues. Germline V gives CDR1 MNHEY, CDR2 SVGAGI. With 0 bases removed from V and 6 bases from J, the gap between germline ends came to 11 bases. The CDR3, as DNA: TGTGCCAGCAGTTACTCTGAGGGTTCCGATGGCTACACCTTC. Translation: CASSYSEGSDGYTF.

This clone came up once. The chain joins TRBV6-5 to TRBJ1-6; TRBD1 aligns across 8 bases. This CDR3 is 14 amino acids long. After removal of 6 bases from V and 7 bases from J, the junction contained 5 bases not matched to a gene. Germline V lookup: CDR1 MNHEY, CDR2 SVGAGI. The DNA of the CDR3 is TGTGCCAGCAGCCGGACAGGGACGAATTCACCCCTCCACTTT. It yields the protein CASSRTGTNSPLHF.